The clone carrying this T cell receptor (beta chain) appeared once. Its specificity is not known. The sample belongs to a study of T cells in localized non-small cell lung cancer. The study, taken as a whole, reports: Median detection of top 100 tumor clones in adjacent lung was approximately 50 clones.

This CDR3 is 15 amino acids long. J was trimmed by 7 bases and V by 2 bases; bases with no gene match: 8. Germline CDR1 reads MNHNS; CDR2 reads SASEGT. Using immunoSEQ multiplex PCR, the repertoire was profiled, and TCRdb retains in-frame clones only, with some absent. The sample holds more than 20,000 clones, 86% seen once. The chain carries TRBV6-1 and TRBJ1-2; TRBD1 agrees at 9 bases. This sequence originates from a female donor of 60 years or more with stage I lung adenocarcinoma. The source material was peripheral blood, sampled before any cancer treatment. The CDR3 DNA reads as TGTGCCAGCAGTGAACCCGGGACAGGGAGCGGTGGCTACACCTTC. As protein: CASSEPGTGSGGYTF.